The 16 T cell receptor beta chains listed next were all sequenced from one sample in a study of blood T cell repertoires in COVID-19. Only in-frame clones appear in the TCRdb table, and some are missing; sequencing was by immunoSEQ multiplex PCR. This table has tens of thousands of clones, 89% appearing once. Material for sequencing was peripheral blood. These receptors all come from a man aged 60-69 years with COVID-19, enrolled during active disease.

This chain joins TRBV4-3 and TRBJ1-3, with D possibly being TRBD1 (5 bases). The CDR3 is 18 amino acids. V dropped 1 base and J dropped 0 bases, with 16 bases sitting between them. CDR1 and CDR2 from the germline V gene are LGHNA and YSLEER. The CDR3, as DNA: TGCGCCAGCAGCCAAGCCCATGTCGACAGTAGCTCTGGAAACACCATATATTTT. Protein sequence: CASSQAHVDSSSGNTIYF.

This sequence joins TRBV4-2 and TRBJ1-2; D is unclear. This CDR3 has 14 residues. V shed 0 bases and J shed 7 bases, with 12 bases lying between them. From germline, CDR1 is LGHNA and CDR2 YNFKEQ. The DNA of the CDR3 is TGTGCCAGCAGCCAAGATAGGGCAGCGGGTGGCTACACCTTC. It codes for CASSQDRAAGGYTF.

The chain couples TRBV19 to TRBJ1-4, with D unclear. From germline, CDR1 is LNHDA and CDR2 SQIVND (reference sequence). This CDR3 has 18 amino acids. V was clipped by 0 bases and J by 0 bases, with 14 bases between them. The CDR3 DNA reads TGTGCCAGTAGTATAGATCGGAACAGACCAACAACTAATGAAAAACTGTTTTTT. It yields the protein CASSIDRNRPTTNEKLFF.

CDR3 in DNA: TGTGCCAGCAGCCCGTTTATAATAGGAGAGGGCAATCAGCCCCAGCATTTT. Protein product: CASSPFIIGEGNQPQHF. V and J are TRBV7-2 and TRBJ1-5, with D hard to call. V lost 5 bases to trimming and J lost 2 bases, with 19 bases between them. Per germline, CDR1 SGHTA and CDR2 FQGNSA. The CDR3 sequence is 17 residues long.

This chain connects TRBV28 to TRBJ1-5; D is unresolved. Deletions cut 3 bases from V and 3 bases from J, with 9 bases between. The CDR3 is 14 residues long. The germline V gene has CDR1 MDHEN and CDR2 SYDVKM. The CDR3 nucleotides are TGTGCCAGCAGTTTGAACAGAGTCAATCAGCCCCAGCATTTT. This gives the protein CASSLNRVNQPQHF.

The DNA of the CDR3 is TGTGCCACCAGTGATCAATTAGAAGAGCAGTTCTTC. Translated: CATSDQLEEQFF. This chain connects TRBV24-1 to TRBJ2-1; unclear D gene. The CDR3 loop spans 12 amino acids. Trimming left V 3 bases short and J 10 bases short, with 9 bases between. Germline V gene sequence: CDR1 KGHDR, CDR2 SFDVKD.

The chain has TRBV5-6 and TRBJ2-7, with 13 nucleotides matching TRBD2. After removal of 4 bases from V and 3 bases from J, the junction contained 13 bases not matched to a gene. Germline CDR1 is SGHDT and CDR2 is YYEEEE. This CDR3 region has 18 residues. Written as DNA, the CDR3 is TGTGCCAGCAGCGCGAGACTAGCGGGGGGACAAAAACGCTACGAGCAGTACTTC. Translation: CASSARLAGGQKRYEQYF. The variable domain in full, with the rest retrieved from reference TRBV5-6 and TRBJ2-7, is DAGVTQSPTHLIKTRGQQVTLRCSPKSGHDTVSWYQQALGQGPQFIFQYYEEEERQRGNFPDRFSGHQFPNYSSELNVNALLLGDSALYLCASSARLAGGQKRYEQYFGPGTRLTVT.

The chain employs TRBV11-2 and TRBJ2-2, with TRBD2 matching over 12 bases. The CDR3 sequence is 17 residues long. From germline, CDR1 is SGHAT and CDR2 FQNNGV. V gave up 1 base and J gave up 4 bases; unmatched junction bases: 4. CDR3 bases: TGTGCCAGCAGCTTAGGACTAGCGGGAGTTGGCACCGGGGAGCTGTTTTTT. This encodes CASSLGLAGVGTGELFF.

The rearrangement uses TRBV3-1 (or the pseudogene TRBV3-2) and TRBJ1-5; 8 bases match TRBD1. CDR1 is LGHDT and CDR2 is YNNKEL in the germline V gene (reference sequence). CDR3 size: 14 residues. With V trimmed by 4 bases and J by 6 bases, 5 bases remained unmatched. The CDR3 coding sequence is TGTGCCAGCAGCCCGACAGGGGAGGGTCAGCCCCAGCATTTT. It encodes CASSPTGEGQPQHF.

The CDR3 DNA sequence: TGTGCCAGCAGCACCCTAGCGACGGCCTACGAGCAGTACTTC. This sequence encodes CASSTLATAYEQYF. The V call is TRBV3-1 (or the pseudogene TRBV3-2), the J call TRBJ2-7; TRBD2 is a possible D gene (6 bases). Trimming shortened V by 5 bases and J by 2 bases, and 13 bases separated the two germline ends. This CDR3 has 14 residues. Germline-derived CDR1 and CDR2 are LGHDT and YNNKEL (reference sequence).

CDR3 sequence: CASSLARGNNSPLHF. In DNA, the CDR3 is TGTGCCAGCAGCTTGGCGCGGGGGAACAATTCACCCCTCCACTTT. The chain carries TRBV5-4 and TRBJ1-6; D perhaps matches TRBD1 (5 bases). The CDR3 sequence is 15 residues long. Germline values: CDR1 SGHNT, CDR2 YYREEE (reference sequence). The V end lost 0 bases, the J end lost 7 bases, and 11 bases lay between the germline ends.

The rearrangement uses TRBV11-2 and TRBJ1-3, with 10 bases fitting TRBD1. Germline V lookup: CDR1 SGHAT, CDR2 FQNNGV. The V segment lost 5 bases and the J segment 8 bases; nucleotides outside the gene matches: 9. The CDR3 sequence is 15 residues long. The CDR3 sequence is CASSPRQGAADTIYF. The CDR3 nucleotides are TGTGCCAGCAGCCCTCGACAGGGGGCGGCGGACACCATATATTTT.

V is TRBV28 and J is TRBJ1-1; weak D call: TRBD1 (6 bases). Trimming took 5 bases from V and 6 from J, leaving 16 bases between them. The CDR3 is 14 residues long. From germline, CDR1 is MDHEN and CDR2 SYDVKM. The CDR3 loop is CASSAAGASAEAFF. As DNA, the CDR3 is TGTGCCAGCAGTGCGGCAGGGGCGTCGGCTGAAGCTTTCTTT.

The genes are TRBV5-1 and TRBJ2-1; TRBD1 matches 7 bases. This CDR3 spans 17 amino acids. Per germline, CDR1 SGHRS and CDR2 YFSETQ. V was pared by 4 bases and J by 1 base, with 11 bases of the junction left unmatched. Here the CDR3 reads CASSGEMTGLSYNEQFF. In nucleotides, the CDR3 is TGCGCCAGCAGCGGCGAGATGACAGGGTTATCCTACAATGAGCAGTTCTTC.

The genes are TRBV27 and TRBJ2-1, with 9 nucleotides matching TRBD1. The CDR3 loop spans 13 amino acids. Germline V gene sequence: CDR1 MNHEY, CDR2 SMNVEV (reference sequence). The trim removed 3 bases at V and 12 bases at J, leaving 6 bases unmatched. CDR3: CASSLGTGSWQFF. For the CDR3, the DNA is TGTGCCAGCAGTTTGGGGACAGGGTCCTGGCAGTTCTTC.

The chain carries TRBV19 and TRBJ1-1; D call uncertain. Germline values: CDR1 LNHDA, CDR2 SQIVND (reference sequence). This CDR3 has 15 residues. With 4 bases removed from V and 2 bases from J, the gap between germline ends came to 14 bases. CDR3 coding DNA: TGTGCCAGTAGTAGAGGCCGGGAGGCCAACACTGAAGCTTTCTTT. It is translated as CASSRGREANTEAFF.